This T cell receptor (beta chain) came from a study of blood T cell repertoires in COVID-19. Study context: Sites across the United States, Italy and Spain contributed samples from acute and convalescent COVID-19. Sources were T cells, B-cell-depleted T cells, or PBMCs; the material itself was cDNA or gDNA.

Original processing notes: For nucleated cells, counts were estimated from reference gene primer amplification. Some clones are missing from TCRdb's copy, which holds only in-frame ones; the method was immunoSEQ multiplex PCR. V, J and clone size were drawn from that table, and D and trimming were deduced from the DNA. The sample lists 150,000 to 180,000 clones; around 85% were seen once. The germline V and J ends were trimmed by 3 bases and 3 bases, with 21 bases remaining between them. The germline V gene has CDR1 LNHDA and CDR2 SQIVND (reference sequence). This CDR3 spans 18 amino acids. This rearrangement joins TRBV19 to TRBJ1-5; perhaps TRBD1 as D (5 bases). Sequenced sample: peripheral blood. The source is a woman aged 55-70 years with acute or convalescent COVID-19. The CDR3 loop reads CASSIAQTLGGVNQPQHF. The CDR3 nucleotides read TGTGCCAGTAGTATCGCACAAACCCTTGGAGGGGTCAATCAGCCCCAGCATTTT.